In its sample, the clone carrying this T cell receptor (beta chain) was seen a few times. What it recognizes is unknown. MiXCR, run by TCRdb on the RT-PCR reads, gives a single entry per CDR3 protein. The profile shows 500,000 to 600,000 distinct CDR3 sequences, 12% of them singletons. Trimming removed 0 bases from V and 4 bases from J, with 12 bases in between. CDR3 length: 16 residues. CDR1 is MGHRA, CDR2 YSYEKL, per germline. The sample originates from a study of response to subunit inactivated influenza vaccine. Study-level results: The authors suggested that every seasonal influenza vaccination recruits few new T cells.

This clonotype was obtained from a man aged 50 to 59 who received an inactivated influenza vaccine. The sample consisted of PBMCs from blood, taken on the day of vaccination. The chain is built from TRBV4-1 and TRBJ1-4; a possible D gene is TRBD1 (5 bases). In nucleotides, the CDR3 is TGCGCCAGCAGCCAAGATCGTGGAGGGGTTAATGAAAAACTGTTTTTT. Translation gives CASSQDRGGVNEKLFF.